The 6 T cell receptor beta chains in this list originate from one sample, sequenced in a study of control samples from healthy donors and cancer patients. Data came from immunoSEQ multiplex PCR; TCRdb stores just in-frame clones and leaves some out. The profile covers some 130,000 clones, with 75% to 95% appearing a single time and 2% to 2.5% taken by the ten largest. The sequenced sample was blood. The receptors derive from a man aged 18 to 29 in good health.

The chain uses TRBV5-4 and TRBJ1-2; TRBD1 is a possible D gene (5 bases). The CDR3 has 14 amino acids. Trimming cost V 0 bases and J 8 bases, with 14 bases left between them. Germline CDR1 is SGHNT and CDR2 is YYREEE (reference sequence). CDR3 sequence: CASSLEGQGRGYTF. The DNA for the CDR3 is TGTGCCAGCAGCTTGGAAGGTCAGGGTAGGGGCTACACCTTC.

This chain joins TRBV29-1 and TRBJ2-1, with TRBD1 matching 7 bases. CDR1 is SQVTM, CDR2 ANQGSEA, per germline. This CDR3 is built from 14 residues. The V gene end was trimmed by 7 bases and the J gene end by 4 bases; junction bases not matched to a gene: 10. The CDR3 reads CSAVSGTEYNEQFF. Written as DNA, the CDR3 is TGCAGCGCCGTATCCGGGACAGAGTACAATGAGCAGTTCTTC.

CDR3 DNA sequence: TGTGCCAGCAGCACCCAGCTAGCGGGGGAAGAGACCCAGTACTTC. Translation gives CASSTQLAGEETQYF. The chain is built from TRBV3-1 (or the pseudogene TRBV3-2) and TRBJ2-5; 10 bases are shared with TRBD2. The CDR3 contains 15 residues. The V segment lost 5 bases and the J segment 3 bases; nucleotides outside the gene matches: 6. The germline gives CDR1 LGHDT, CDR2 YNNKEL (reference sequence).

The chain links TRBV7-2 to TRBJ2-3; TRBD2 aligns across 10 bases. The J segment lost 8 bases and the V segment lost 1 base, leaving 9 bases of the junction unmatched. Germline values: CDR1 SGHTA, CDR2 FQGNSA. The CDR3 runs 16 residues. The DNA for the CDR3 is TGTGCCAGCAGCTTAGACCCAGCGGGAGGGCTGGCTACGCAGTATTTT. This sequence encodes CASSLDPAGGLATQYF.

The J gene is TRBJ2-7, the V gene TRBV6-5, with D uncertain. Germline values: CDR1 MNHEY, CDR2 SVGAGI. The CDR3 contains 10 residues. V lost 10 bases, J lost 1 base, and 5 bases lay in between. CDR3 bases: TGTGCCACGCGGTCCTACGAGCAGTACTTC. Protein: CATRSYEQYF.

The rearrangement uses TRBV2 and TRBJ2-3; D perhaps matches TRBD1 (5 bases). V shed 11 bases and J shed 3 bases, with 12 bases lying between them. The CDR3 length is 12 residues. Germline CDR1 is SNHLY and CDR2 is FYNNEI. The CDR3 loop is CAGRQYTDTQYF. The CDR3 DNA reads TGTGCCGGAAGACAGTATACAGATACGCAGTATTTT.